These 14 T cell receptor beta chains were sequenced from one sample in a study of T-cell reconstitution after alpha-beta-depleted transplantation in children. Unique molecular identifiers were incorporated when the TCRbeta library was constructed. TCRdb analysed the PCR reads with MiXCR anew, one entry per CDR3 protein. The top ten clones hold approximately 5.9% of a sample with hundreds of thousands of distinct CDR3 sequences, about a tenth of them seen once. The sample here was PBMCs from the stem cell graft donor, taken from the stem cell graft. Every receptor here comes from a human donor who donated a stem cell graft to a child with acute lymphoblastic leukemia.

This chain links TRBV27 with TRBJ2-3; possible D gene TRBD1, 5 bases. The V end lost 6 bases, the J end lost 2 bases, and 12 bases lay between the germline ends. CDR3 length: 14 residues. Per germline, CDR1 MNHEY and CDR2 SMNVEV (reference sequence). CDR3 sequence: CASSGRQITDTQYF. CDR3 nucleotides: TGTGCCAGCAGCGGACGACAGATCACAGATACGCAGTATTTT.

The rearrangement uses TRBV7-8 and TRBJ2-2; 7 positions agree with TRBD1. There are 20 residues in the CDR3. CDR1 is SGHVS, CDR2 FQNEAQ, per germline. Trimming at V came to 5 bases and at J to 1 base, leaving 19 bases not matched to a gene. DNA of the CDR3: TGTGCCAGCAGCCCATCCGGGATAGGGGGCATCGTGGGGAACACCGGGGAGCTGTTTTTT. It translates to CASSPSGIGGIVGNTGELFF.

This clonotype occurred a few times. The V call is TRBV18, the J call TRBJ1-2, with 9 bases aligning to TRBD1. CDR1 KGHSH and CDR2 LQKENI come from the germline V gene. J gave up 5 bases and V 3 bases, and 10 bases lay outside the gene matches. The CDR3 extends over 16 amino acids. The CDR3 here is CASSPASGTGSYGYTF. CDR3 DNA sequence: TGTGCCAGCTCACCGGCCTCCGGGACAGGGAGTTATGGCTACACCTTC.

J is TRBJ2-4 and V is TRBV2, with 9 bases aligning to TRBD1. With V trimmed by 3 bases and J by 3 bases, 6 bases remained unmatched. The CDR3 sequence is 16 residues long. Germline V gene sequence: CDR1 SNHLY, CDR2 FYNNEI. This chain's CDR3 is CASSEGTGIGKNIQYF. The CDR3 nucleotides are TGTGCCAGCAGTGAGGGGACAGGGATTGGCAAAAACATTCAGTACTTC.

This clonotype was detected ten times or more. The genes are TRBV18 and TRBJ2-2; no reliable D call. The CDR3 runs to 15 residues. Deletions cut 0 bases from V and 1 base from J, with 6 bases between. The germline CDR1 and CDR2 sequences are KGHSH and LQKENI. The CDR3 reads CASSPPTLNTGELFF. CDR3 bases: TGTGCCAGCTCACCACCGACTCTGAACACCGGGGAGCTGTTTTTT.

This clonotype was detected only a few times. The chain couples TRBV6-1 to TRBJ1-6, with D tentatively TRBD1 (6 bases). This CDR3 spans 13 amino acids. Per germline, CDR1 MNHNS and CDR2 SASEGT. Trimming took 10 bases from V and 10 from J, leaving 17 bases between them. This chain's CDR3 is CATGPGHSSPLHF. The CDR3 DNA reads as TGTGCCACAGGCCCGGGACATTCATCACCCCTCCACTTT.

This clonotype was seen ten or more times. The J gene is TRBJ2-5, the V gene TRBV7-6, with D tentatively TRBD1 (6 bases). This CDR3 comprises 15 residues. V was pared by 1 base and J by 1 base, with 10 bases between. Germline lookup yields CDR1 SGHVS and CDR2 FNYEAQ. The CDR3 protein is CASSLGWTVQETQYF. The DNA of the CDR3 is TGTGCCAGCAGCTTAGGTTGGACAGTCCAAGAGACCCAGTACTTC.

This clonotype was recorded at least ten times. The gene calls are TRBV29-1 and TRBJ2-3; TRBD2 matches 10 bases. This CDR3 has 17 residues. Unmatched junction bases numbered 16, after V lost 6 bases and J lost 4 bases. Germline lookup yields CDR1 SQVTM and CDR2 ANQGSEA. CDR3 sequence: CSVPPAIAGGFSDTQYF. The CDR3 DNA sequence: TGCAGCGTCCCTCCTGCTATAGCGGGGGGTTTCTCAGATACGCAGTATTTT.

This clonotype was recorded at least ten times. The chain recombines TRBV7-9 with TRBJ2-3; 12 bases agree with TRBD2. V dropped 5 bases and J dropped 0; count of bases not matched to a gene: 0. The germline CDR1 and CDR2 sequences are SEHNR and FQNEAQ (reference sequence). The CDR3 is 15 amino acids. In nucleotides, the CDR3 is TGTGCCAGCAGCGGACTAGCGGGGAGCACAGATACGCAGTATTTT. Protein product: CASSGLAGSTDTQYF.

The table lists this clonotype with many counts. The genes are TRBV18 and TRBJ1-1; D gene ambiguous. Germline values: CDR1 KGHSH, CDR2 LQKENI. The CDR3 runs to 16 residues. Trimming stripped 0 bases from V and 4 bases from J, with 15 bases between. CDR3: CASSPPDPGLGTEAFF. In DNA, the CDR3 is TGTGCCAGCTCACCACCGGACCCCGGACTTGGCACTGAAGCTTTCTTT.

This clonotype was seen ten or more times. The rearrangement joins TRBV12-3 or TRBV12-4 to TRBJ1-5; D may be TRBD1 (6 bases). The CDR3 length is 15 residues. Between the trimmed V and J ends, which lost 3 bases and 5 bases, there was a span of 14 bases. This CDR3 reads CASSFSSGVHQPQHF. The CDR3 bases are TGTGCCAGCAGTTTCAGCTCAGGGGTACATCAGCCCCAGCATTTT.

The chain recombines TRBV27 with TRBJ2-3, with D unclear. Trimming stripped 5 bases from V and 5 bases from J, with 8 bases between. Germline values: CDR1 MNHEY, CDR2 SMNVEV (reference sequence). This CDR3 is built from 12 residues. The chain's CDR3 is CASSTIRDTQYF. As DNA, the CDR3 is TGTGCCAGCAGTACAATCAGAGATACGCAGTATTTT.

In its sample, this clonotype was seen a few times. This sequence joins TRBV20-1 and TRBJ1-1, with 8 bases aligning to TRBD1. The CDR3 totals 16 residues. Germline CDR1 reads DFQATT; CDR2 reads SNEGSKA (reference sequence). The J segment lost 1 base and the V segment lost 0 bases, leaving 7 bases of the junction unmatched. CDR3 nucleotide sequence: TGCAGTGCTAGAGATCGTCAGGGGGCGACGAACACTGAAGCTTTCTTT. Protein: CSARDRQGATNTEAFF.

This clonotype has more than one count but fewer than ten. V gene TRBV10-3 combines with J gene TRBJ2-2, with D perhaps matching TRBD2 (5 bases). Between the trimmed V and J ends, which lost 9 bases and 5 bases, there was a span of 19 bases. Germline-derived CDR1 and CDR2 are ENHRY and SYGVKD. This CDR3 has 15 amino acids. The CDR3 loop reads CAMRPRDQETGELFF. The CDR3 nucleotides are TGTGCCATGAGACCCCGGGATCAGGAAACCGGGGAGCTGTTTTTT.